The 25 T cell receptor beta chains below were found in one sample sequenced in a study of CD8 T cells in ankylosing spondylitis. Each CDR3 protein gets one entry after TCRdb re-called the 5' RACE reads with MiXCR. This table holds about 240,000 distinct CDR3 sequences, approximately 9% found once. Sequenced: blood, either unsorted or a sorted T cell fraction (not recorded which). Receptor source: a male donor with ankylosing spondylitis or in good health (not recorded which).

The chain carries TRBV20-1 and TRBJ2-5; D possibly corresponds to TRBD2 (6 bases). The CDR3 contains 16 residues. Trimming pared 0 bases from V and 4 bases from J, leaving 18 bases between. The germline gives CDR1 DFQATT, CDR2 SNEGSKA (reference sequence). The CDR3 DNA is TGCAGTGCTAGAGAGCGGGGAGGAGTACTAGGAGAGACCCAGTACTTC. Translating it yields CSARERGGVLGETQYF.

This clonotype has ten or more counts. V usage is TRBV7-9 and J usage is TRBJ2-1; the match to TRBD2 covers 11 bases. Trimming cost V 7 bases and J 7 bases; bases outside gene matches: 15. Germline V lookup: CDR1 SEHNR, CDR2 FQNEAQ (reference sequence). The CDR3 has 17 amino acids. The CDR3 sequence is CASTKLQLASGGNEQFF. DNA for the CDR3: TGTGCCAGCACCAAATTACAGCTGGCTAGCGGGGGGAATGAGCAGTTCTTC. Together with reference TRBV7-9 and TRBJ2-1, the CDR3 gives the full variable domain: DTGVSQNPRHKITKRGQNVTFRCDPISEHNRLYWYRQTLGQGPEFLTYFQNEAQLEKSRLLSDRFSAERPKGSFSTLEIQRTEQGDSAMYLCASTKLQLASGGNEQFFGPGTRLTVL.

The V call is TRBV7-2, the J call TRBJ2-7; D might be TRBD1 (7 bases). The V gene's germline CDR1 is SGHTA and CDR2 FQGNSA. This CDR3 contains 14 residues. V lost 4 bases, J lost 2 bases, and 12 bases lay in between. The CDR3, as DNA: TGTGCCAGCAGCTCCCAGGGGGGTACCTACGAGCAGTACTTC. Amino acid sequence: CASSSQGGTYEQYF.

This clonotype was counted at least ten times. In nucleotides, the CDR3 is TGCAGTGCTAGATCAGGAGGGGCCAACTGGGGCTACACCTTC. This encodes CSARSGGANWGYTF. The chain is built from TRBV20-1 and TRBJ1-2; the D gene is possibly TRBD1 (5 bases). Trimming left V 2 bases short and J 8 bases short, with 18 bases between. The CDR3 consists of 14 residues. Germline V gives CDR1 DFQATT, CDR2 SNEGSKA (reference sequence).

This clonotype has at least ten counts. The V call is TRBV11-1, the J call TRBJ1-1; D uncertain. CDR3 length: 14 amino acids. V lost 7 bases to trimming and J lost 4 bases, with 16 bases between them. Germline V CDR1 and CDR2: SGHAT, FQDESV (reference sequence). The CDR3 reads CASTFGGPATEAFF. The CDR3 coding sequence is TGTGCCAGCACTTTTGGCGGTCCAGCCACTGAAGCTTTCTTT.

Many counts were recorded for this clonotype. J is TRBJ2-2 and V is TRBV15; the D gene is possibly TRBD2 (6 bases). CDR3 length: 17 residues. CDR1 LNHNV and CDR2 YYDKDF come from the germline V gene (reference sequence). With 0 bases removed from V and 5 bases from J, the gap between germline ends came to 16 bases. CDR3 loop: CATSRDDWEESTGELFF. The DNA for the CDR3 is TGTGCCACCAGCAGAGATGATTGGGAGGAAAGTACCGGGGAGCTGTTTTTT. The variable domain in full, completed from reference TRBV15 and TRBJ2-2, reads DAMVIQNPRYQVTQFGKPVTLSCSQTLNHNVMYWYQQKSSQAPKLLFHYYDKDFNNEADTPDNFQSRRPNTSFCFLDIRSPGLGDTAMYLCATSRDDWEESTGELFFGEGSRLTVL.

This clonotype was found many times. The chain couples TRBV6-2 or TRBV6-3 to TRBJ1-4, with D possibly matching TRBD1 (6 bases). CDR3 length: 12 residues. V shed 7 bases and J shed 8 bases, with 11 bases lying between them. From germline, CDR1 is MNHEY and CDR2 SVGEGT. CDR3 sequence: CASKQGREKLFF. The CDR3 bases are TGTGCCAGCAAACAGGGACGCGAAAAACTGTTTTTT.

This clonotype was recorded many times. The V call is TRBV7-8, the J call TRBJ1-5; TRBD1 is a possible D gene (6 bases). The CDR3 has 15 amino acids. The V end was cut by 7 bases, the J end by 1 base, with 14 bases between. CDR1 SGHVS and CDR2 FQNEAQ come from the germline V gene. The DNA for the CDR3 is TGTGCCAGCATTGAGGGGGTCGGGAGCAATCAGCCCCAGCATTTT. It yields the protein CASIEGVGSNQPQHF.

This clonotype was counted many times. The chain has TRBV12-3 or TRBV12-4 and TRBJ2-2, with TRBD2 matching 9 bases. This CDR3 is 16 amino acids long. V lost 5 bases to trimming and J lost 1 base; unmatched junction nucleotides: 5. The CDR3 loop reads CASSRSTSGNTGELFF. The DNA for the CDR3 is TGTGCCAGCAGTCGCTCGACTAGCGGGAACACCGGGGAGCTGTTTTTT.

Many counts were recorded for this clonotype. The V gene is TRBV4-2, the J gene TRBJ2-6, with unresolved D. V was trimmed by 1 base and J by 3 bases, leaving 7 bases between them. CDR1 and CDR2 (germline): LGHNA, YNFKEQ. This CDR3 contains 15 residues. CDR3 protein: CASSQVTSGANVLTF. DNA of the CDR3: TGTGCCAGCAGCCAAGTTACAAGTGGGGCCAACGTCCTGACTTTC.

The chain links TRBV4-3 to TRBJ1-1; no reliable D call. Trimming removed 5 bases at V and 0 bases at J, with 13 bases between. The CDR3 extends over 15 amino acids. Germline CDR1 and CDR2: LGHNA and YSLEER. CDR3: CASSSSVGMNTEAFF. CDR3 DNA sequence: TGCGCCAGCAGCTCGTCGGTGGGGATGAACACTGAAGCTTTCTTT.

This clonotype was counted ten times or more. This chain uses TRBV3-1 with TRBJ2-1; TRBD2 might be the D (5 bases). This CDR3 region has 15 residues. V lost 4 bases and J lost 7, with 17 bases in between. Germline V gene sequence: CDR1 LGHDT, CDR2 YNNKEL (reference sequence). The CDR3: CASSPPGIRVNEQFF. As DNA, the CDR3 is TGTGCCAGCAGCCCACCGGGAATCCGGGTGAATGAGCAGTTCTTC.

The table lists this clonotype with many counts. The chain has TRBV3-1 and TRBJ2-2; D gene uncertain. The length of the CDR3 is 14 residues. In germline, CDR1 is LGHDT, CDR2 YNNKEL (reference sequence). V was shortened by 4 bases and J by 4 bases, with 10 bases between the two germline ends. The CDR3, as DNA: TGTGCCAGCAGCCCCTTTCGGTTCACCGGGGAGCTGTTTTTT. Its protein is CASSPFRFTGELFF.

This clonotype was detected ten times or more. The chain employs TRBV5-1 and TRBJ2-3, with 16 positions matching TRBD2. Germline V gene sequence: CDR1 SGHRS, CDR2 YFSETQ. The CDR3 sequence is 18 residues long. V was pared by 4 bases and J by 0 bases, with 5 bases of the junction left unmatched. This CDR3 is CASSLGTSGRASTDTQYF. The CDR3 nucleotides read TGCGCCAGCAGCCTCGGGACTAGCGGGAGGGCCAGCACAGATACGCAGTATTTT.

The genes are TRBV6-6 and TRBJ1-2, with a tentative D call TRBD1 (6 bases). Germline CDR1 reads MNHNY; CDR2 reads SVGAGI (reference sequence). There are 13 residues in the CDR3. The V end lost 6 bases, the J end lost 2 bases, and 10 bases lay between the germline ends. CDR3: CASSSQGNYGYTF. DNA of the CDR3: TGTGCCAGCAGCTCACAGGGCAACTATGGCTACACCTTC.

This clonotype has a count of ten or more. The J gene is TRBJ1-1, the V gene TRBV5-1, with unresolved D. V lost 0 bases and J 3 bases, leaving 15 bases between the germline ends. Germline values: CDR1 SGHRS, CDR2 YFSETQ. CDR3 length: 16 amino acids. CDR3 nucleotide sequence: TGCGCCAGCAGCTTGGTTTCTGGTGCCCAGGACACTGAAGCTTTCTTT. Protein product: CASSLVSGAQDTEAFF.

The chain is built from TRBV12-3 or TRBV12-4 and TRBJ1-2; TRBD1 matches at 7 bases. The V gene end was trimmed by 3 bases and the J gene end by 7 bases; junction bases not matched to a gene: 5. The CDR3 consists of 13 residues. The CDR3 DNA reads as TGTGCCAGCAGTTTGGGCAGGGGGTTTGGCTACACCTTC. This encodes CASSLGRGFGYTF.

This clonotype was seen at least ten times. The chain employs TRBV10-2 and TRBJ1-5; D not certain. From germline, CDR1 is WSHSY and CDR2 SAAADI. This CDR3 has 14 amino acids. Trimming took 3 bases from V and 2 from J, leaving 8 bases between them. DNA of the CDR3: TGCGCCAGCAGTGACCGGACGGGCAATCAGCCCCAGCATTTT. Translating it yields CASSDRTGNQPQHF.

The genes are TRBV5-1 and TRBJ2-7; TRBD1 might be the D (6 bases). The CDR3 consists of 15 residues. The germline V and J ends were trimmed by 4 bases and 2 bases, with 16 bases remaining between them. The germline gives CDR1 SGHRS, CDR2 YFSETQ. The CDR3 DNA reads TGCGCCAGCAGCGCCGGGACAATAAGGGCCTACGAGCAGTACTTC. It specifies CASSAGTIRAYEQYF.

This clonotype has ten or more counts. This chain links TRBV11-3 with TRBJ2-3, with D tentatively TRBD2 (5 bases). With 5 bases removed from V and 0 bases from J, the gap between germline ends came to 9 bases. From germline, CDR1 is SGHNT and CDR2 YENEEA. CDR3 length: 14 residues. The DNA for the CDR3 is TGTGCCAGCAGCACCGGGGAGAGCACAGATACGCAGTATTTT. This encodes CASSTGESTDTQYF.

This clonotype has at least ten counts. The gene calls are TRBV20-1 and TRBJ1-1; a possible D gene is TRBD1 (6 bases). The CDR3 is made up of 14 amino acids. The germline V gene encodes CDR1 DFQATT and CDR2 SNEGSKA (reference sequence). Deletions cut 6 bases from V and 0 bases from J, with 14 bases between. CDR3 DNA: TGCAGTGCCCTAGGAGGGACACTGAACACTGAAGCTTTCTTT. It translates to CSALGGTLNTEAFF.

This clonotype was observed at least ten times. The chain joins TRBV4-3 to TRBJ1-1, with a possible D match to TRBD1 (5 bases). Germline V lookup: CDR1 LGHNA, CDR2 YSLEER. The CDR3 is 16 residues long. V lost 0 bases, J lost 3 bases, and 14 bases lay in between. CDR3 DNA: TGCGCCAGCAGCCAAGAATGGGGCCCCAAGGACACTGAAGCTTTCTTT. Translated: CASSQEWGPKDTEAFF.

This clonotype was observed at least ten times. This chain uses TRBV10-2 with TRBJ2-1, with a tentative D call TRBD2 (5 bases). Trimming took off 10 bases at V and 2 bases at J, with 21 bases between the two ends. The CDR3 contains 16 residues. The germline CDR1 and CDR2 sequences are WSHSY and SAAADI. The CDR3 protein is CATIDRGGGPYNEQFF. CDR3 nucleotides: TGCGCCACTATAGATCGCGGAGGTGGCCCCTACAATGAGCAGTTCTTC.

This clonotype was detected ten times or more. The rearrangement joins TRBV27 to TRBJ2-7; 11 bases are a match to TRBD2. V was clipped by 4 bases and J by 10 bases; unmatched bases: 9. The germline V gene encodes CDR1 MNHEY and CDR2 SMNVEV (reference sequence). The CDR3 extends over 14 amino acids. CDR3 sequence: CASSSQPGLADQYF. Here the CDR3 DNA reads TGTGCCAGCAGTTCCCAGCCGGGACTAGCGGATCAGTACTTC.

This clonotype was picked up many times. V and J are TRBV20-1 and TRBJ2-2; D is possibly TRBD2 (6 bases). The CDR3 sequence is 13 residues long. In germline, CDR1 is DFQATT, CDR2 SNEGSKA (reference sequence). With 4 bases removed from V and 3 bases from J, the gap between germline ends came to 9 bases. CDR3 sequence reads: CSATGLYTGELFF. Written as DNA, the CDR3 is TGCAGTGCTACGGGACTTTACACCGGGGAGCTGTTTTTT.